This T cell receptor (beta chain) was captured in a study of T cells in localized non-small cell lung cancer. Germline trimming cut 5 bases from V and 1 base from J; bases unmatched to any gene: 10. Germline V gene data show CDR1 as SGHNT and CDR2 as YENEEA. The CDR3 is 17 amino acids. Repertoires were generated with immunoSEQ multiplex PCR, while TCRdb's copy carries only in-frame clones and drops some. The table shows around 140,000 clones, with more than 70% occurring only once. V usage is TRBV11-3 and J usage is TRBJ1-5; TRBD1 matches at 8 bases. The TCR comes from an older female donor with stage I lung adenocarcinoma. This sample comprised peripheral blood, obtained before any cancer treatment. The CDR3 sequence is CASSHRTGPFSNQPQHF. CDR3 DNA: TGTGCCAGCAGCCATAGGACAGGGCCGTTCAGCAATCAGCCCCAGCATTTT.